The next 10 T cell receptor beta chains were all read from a single sample in a study of radiation and T cells in renal cell carcinoma. Indicated time point: baseline pretreatment blood. Stated treatment: 15 Gy SBRT to primary tumor, nephrectomy 4 weeks later. Using immunoSEQ multiplex PCR, the repertoire was profiled, and TCRdb retains in-frame clones only, with some absent. Of about 49,000 clones listed, 75% to 85% are singletons. This material consisted of blood, taken from a patient whose treatment included radiotherapy and nephrectomy. The receptors come from a woman in her seventies with renal cell carcinoma.

The CDR3 sequence is CASSSGHYYGYTF. The DNA of the CDR3 is TGTGCCAGCAGCTCGGGACACTACTATGGCTACACCTTC. This chain connects TRBV5-5 to TRBJ1-2, with D perhaps TRBD1 (6 bases). From germline, CDR1 is SGHKS and CDR2 YYEKEE (reference sequence). V lost 3 bases to trimming and J lost 3 bases, with 9 bases between them. The CDR3 is 13 residues long.

In nucleotides, the CDR3 is TGTGCCTCCTGGACTAGCGGCACAGATACGCAGTATTTT. This codes for CASWTSGTDTQYF. The rearrangement uses TRBV30 and TRBJ2-3; 9 positions match TRBD2. Losses at the gene ends were 7 bases for V and 1 base for J; bases not matched to a gene: 3. Germline V CDR1 and CDR2: GTSNPN, SVGIG (reference sequence). There are 13 residues in the CDR3.

The chain has TRBV7-8 and TRBJ2-3, with D unclear. The V and J ends lost 3 bases and 3 bases respectively, with 4 bases between them. The germline CDR1 and CDR2 sequences are SGHVS and FQNEAQ. The CDR3 totals 12 residues. CDR3 region: CASSLETDTQYF. The CDR3 region has the DNA TGTGCCAGCAGCTTGGAAACAGATACGCAGTATTTT. The variable domain in full, with the rest retrieved from reference TRBV7-8 and TRBJ2-3, is GAGVSQSPRYKVAKRGQDVALRCDPISGHVSLFWYQQALGQGPEFLTYFQNEAQLDKSGLPSDRFFAERPEGSVSTLKIQRTQQEDSAVYLCASSLETDTQYFGPGTRLTVL.

The rearrangement uses TRBV6-4 and TRBJ1-2; no reliable D call. Trimming left V 9 bases short and J 6 bases short, with 11 bases between. The CDR3 has 11 amino acids. CDR1 and CDR2 (germline): MRHNA, SNTAGT. The CDR3 spells CARIPENGYTF. The CDR3 bases are TGTGCCAGGATTCCGGAGAATGGCTACACCTTC.

The chain carries TRBV10-3 and TRBJ2-5; D possibly uses TRBD1 or TRBD2 (5 bases each). V gave up 0 bases and J gave up 4 bases, with 9 bases separating them. Per germline, CDR1 ENHRY and CDR2 SYGVKD. This CDR3 is 14 amino acids long. CDR3 in amino acids: CAISESGGGETQYF. Here the CDR3 DNA reads TGTGCCATCAGTGAGTCTGGGGGTGGAGAGACCCAGTACTTC.

The chain uses TRBV5-4 and TRBJ1-2; TRBD1 agrees at 7 bases. The V gene end was trimmed by 7 bases and the J gene end by 8 bases; junction bases not matched to a gene: 8. The CDR3 runs 12 residues. Germline lookup yields CDR1 SGHNT and CDR2 YYREEE (reference sequence). In DNA, the CDR3 is TGTGCCAGCCCAGACAGGGAGGGAGGCTACACCTTC. Encoded protein: CASPDREGGYTF.

This clone showed up just once. This chain links TRBV7-9 with TRBJ1-2, with D uncertain. In germline, CDR1 is SEHNR, CDR2 FQNEAQ (reference sequence). The CDR3 totals 11 residues. V gave up 5 bases and J gave up 8 bases, with 9 bases separating them. CDR3 nucleotide sequence: TGTGCCAGCAGCGCCTATCACGGCTACACCTTC. It encodes CASSAYHGYTF.

CDR3 residues: CASSPPGQAPYEQYF. The DNA for the CDR3 is TGTGCCAGCAGCCCTCCGGGACAGGCCCCCTACGAGCAGTACTTC. The chain employs TRBV5-6 and TRBJ2-7; 8 bases align to TRBD1. The length of the CDR3 is 15 residues. Germline assignment: CDR1 SGHDT and CDR2 YYEEEE. The junction had 8 bases not matched to a gene; V was cut back by 4 bases and J by 2 bases.

This clone was counted once. This CDR3 reads CASSERERETDTQYF. The CDR3 bases are TGTGCCAGCAGTGAAAGGGAGAGGGAAACAGATACGCAGTATTTT. The genes are TRBV6-1 and TRBJ2-3; maybe TRBD2 (5 bases). This CDR3 is 15 amino acids long. CDR1 and CDR2 (germline): MNHNS, SASEGT. The V gene lost 2 bases and the J gene lost 3 bases, with 12 bases spanning the gap.

The gene calls are TRBV5-4 and TRBJ2-7, with D maybe TRBD1 (5 bases). Per germline, CDR1 SGHNT and CDR2 YYREEE (reference sequence). This CDR3 has 16 residues. With 0 bases removed from V and 5 bases from J, the gap between germline ends came to 18 bases. CDR3 nucleotide sequence: TGTGCCAGCAGCTTGGGGCCACAGGCCAGGATTGACGAGCAGTACTTC. This gives the protein CASSLGPQARIDEQYF.